These 8 T cell receptor beta chains came from one sample sequenced in a study of vaccination and CD4 T cells after COVID-19. Cultured CD4+ T-cell DNA underwent Oncomine TCR Beta short-read sequencing. TCRdb reprocessed the PCR reads via MiXCR and lists one record per CDR3 protein. In the table there are under 20,000 distinct CDR3 sequences, over 50% of which are singletons. These receptors have no known antigen. Time point meaning: late sampling 161 to 241 days after vaccination in three convalescent patients. The treatment: roughly 11-day PBMC culture with coronavirus spike peptide pools or control peptides (ViraFEST assay). This sample comprised CD4+ T cells from blood, cultured in vitro, obtained about 7 months after SARS-CoV-2 vaccination. The receptors shown here come from a human donor who had recovered from COVID-19.

V usage is TRBV6-1 and J usage is TRBJ1-5; 8 bases match TRBD1. This CDR3 is 15 amino acids long. V gave up 4 bases and J gave up 0 bases; unmatched junction bases: 2. The germline gives CDR1 MNHNS, CDR2 SASEGT. This CDR3 is CASSVQGDSNQPQHF. The CDR3 DNA follows: TGTGCCAGCAGTGTACAGGGGGATAGCAATCAGCCCCAGCATTTT.

This chain uses TRBV7-8 with TRBJ1-2, with a weak D call TRBD1 (6 bases). The CDR3 spans 14 residues. Trimming removed 2 bases at V and 5 bases at J, with 12 bases between. Germline assignment: CDR1 SGHVS and CDR2 FQNEAQ. CDR3 region: CASSLRSRGYGYTF. The DNA for the CDR3 is TGTGCCAGCAGCTTAAGGTCCAGGGGATATGGCTACACCTTC.

The chain couples TRBV10-3 to TRBJ2-5; TRBD1 agrees at 12 bases. The V segment lost 5 bases and the J segment 5 bases; nucleotides outside the gene matches: 6. The CDR3 contains 15 residues. Germline lookup yields CDR1 ENHRY and CDR2 SYGVKD. CDR3 amino acids: CAISMGQGALETQYF. The CDR3, as DNA: TGTGCCATCAGTATGGGACAGGGGGCCCTTGAGACCCAGTACTTC.

The chain couples TRBV7-9 to TRBJ1-1; no clear D. Germline V CDR1 and CDR2: SEHNR, FQNEAQ (reference sequence). V was pared by 0 bases and J by 1 base, with 9 bases between. The CDR3 covers 15 residues. The CDR3 loop reads CASSLALAGNTEAFF. DNA of the CDR3: TGTGCCAGCAGCTTAGCGTTGGCAGGGAACACTGAAGCTTTCTTT.

V usage is TRBV9 and J usage is TRBJ2-1, with D unclear. The V end was cut by 6 bases, the J end by 9 bases, with 19 bases between. The CDR3 has 14 amino acids. The germline V gene has CDR1 SGDLS and CDR2 YYNGEE. The CDR3 nucleotides are TGTGCCAGCACCCCATCCACAGTTTTCACTGAGCAGTTCTTC. It is translated as CASTPSTVFTEQFF. Filled out from reference TRBV9 and TRBJ2-1, the complete variable domain reads DSGVTQTPKHLITATGQRVTLRCSPRSGDLSVYWYQQSLDQGLQFLIQYYNGEERAKGNILERFSAQQFPDLHSELNLSSLELGDSALYFCASTPSTVFTEQFFGPGTRLTVL.

V usage is TRBV18 and J usage is TRBJ2-1; 8 bases are a match to TRBD2. Germline lookup yields CDR1 KGHSH and CDR2 LQKENI. After removal of 3 bases from V and 5 bases from J, the junction contained 6 bases not matched to a gene. The CDR3 contains 15 residues. CDR3 sequence: CASSPSLAVNNEQFF. The CDR3 DNA sequence: TGTGCCAGCTCACCTTCACTAGCGGTTAACAATGAGCAGTTCTTC.

The chain uses TRBV7-9 and TRBJ1-1; a weak D match, TRBD1 (6 bases). The V and J ends lost 2 bases and 10 bases respectively, with 20 bases between them. The CDR3 totals 15 residues. The germline CDR1 and CDR2 sequences are SEHNR and FQNEAQ (reference sequence). This CDR3 reads CASSLMAGEVVVAFF. CDR3 bases: TGTGCCAGCAGCTTAATGGCAGGGGAGGTCGTTGTAGCTTTCTTT.

The V gene is TRBV4-1, the J gene TRBJ1-5; a weak D match, TRBD1 (5 bases). Trimming left V 0 bases short and J 5 bases short, with 20 bases between. This CDR3 comprises 18 residues. CDR1 MGHRA and CDR2 YSYEKL come from the germline V gene. The CDR3 region is CASSQDIQDWGPYQPQHF. CDR3 nucleotides: TGCGCCAGCAGCCAAGATATCCAGGACTGGGGACCCTATCAGCCCCAGCATTTT.